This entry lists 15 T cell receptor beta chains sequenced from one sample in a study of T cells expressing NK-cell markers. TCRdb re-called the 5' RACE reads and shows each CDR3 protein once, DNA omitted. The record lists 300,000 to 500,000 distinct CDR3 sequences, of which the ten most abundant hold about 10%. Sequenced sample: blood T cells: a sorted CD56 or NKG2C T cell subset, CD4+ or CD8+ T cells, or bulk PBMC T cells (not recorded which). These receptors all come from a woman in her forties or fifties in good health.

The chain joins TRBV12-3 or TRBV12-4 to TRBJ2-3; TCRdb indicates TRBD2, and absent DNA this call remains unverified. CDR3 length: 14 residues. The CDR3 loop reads CASTRRMITDTQYF.

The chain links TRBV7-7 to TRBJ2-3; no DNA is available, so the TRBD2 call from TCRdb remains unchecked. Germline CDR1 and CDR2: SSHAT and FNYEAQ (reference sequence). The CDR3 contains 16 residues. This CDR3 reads CASSLEPGAATDTQYF.

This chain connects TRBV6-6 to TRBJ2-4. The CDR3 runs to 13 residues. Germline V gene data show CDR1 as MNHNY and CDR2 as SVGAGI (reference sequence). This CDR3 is CASSTIAKNIQYF.

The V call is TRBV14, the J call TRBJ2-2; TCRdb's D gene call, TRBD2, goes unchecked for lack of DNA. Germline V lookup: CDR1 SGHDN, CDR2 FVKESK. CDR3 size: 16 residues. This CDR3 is CASSQDLRVNTGELFF.

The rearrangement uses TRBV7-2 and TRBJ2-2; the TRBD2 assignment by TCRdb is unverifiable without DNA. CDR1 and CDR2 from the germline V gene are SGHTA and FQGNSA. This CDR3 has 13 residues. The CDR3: CASKRSEGGELFF.

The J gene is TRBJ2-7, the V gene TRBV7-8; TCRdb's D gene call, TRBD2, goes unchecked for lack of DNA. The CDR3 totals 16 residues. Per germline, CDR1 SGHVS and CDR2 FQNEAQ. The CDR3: CASSPSATGVSYEQYF.

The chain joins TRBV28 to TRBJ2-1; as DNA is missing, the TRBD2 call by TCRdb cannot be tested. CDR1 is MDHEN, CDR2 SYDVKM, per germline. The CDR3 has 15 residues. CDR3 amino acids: CASSLAGVGYNEQFF. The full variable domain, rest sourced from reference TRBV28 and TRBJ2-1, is DVKVTQSSRYLVKRTGEKVFLECVQDMDHENMFWYRQDPGLGLRLIYFSYDVKMKEKGDIPEGYSVSREKKERFSLILESASTNQTSMYLCASSLAGVGYNEQFFGPGTRLTVL.

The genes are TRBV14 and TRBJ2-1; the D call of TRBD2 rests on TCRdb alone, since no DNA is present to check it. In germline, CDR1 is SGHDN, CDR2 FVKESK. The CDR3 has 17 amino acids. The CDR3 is CASSQSSRGGSYNEQFF. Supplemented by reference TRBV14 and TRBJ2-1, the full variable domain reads EAGVTQFPSHSVIEKGQTVTLRCDPISGHDNLYWYRRVMGKEIKFLLHFVKESKQDESGMPNNRFLAERTGGTYSTLKVQPAELEDSGVYFCASSQSSRGGSYNEQFFGPGTRLTVL.

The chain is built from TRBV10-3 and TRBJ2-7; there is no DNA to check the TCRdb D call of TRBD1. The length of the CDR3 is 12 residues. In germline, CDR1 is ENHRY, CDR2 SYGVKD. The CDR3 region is CATGDESYEQYF.

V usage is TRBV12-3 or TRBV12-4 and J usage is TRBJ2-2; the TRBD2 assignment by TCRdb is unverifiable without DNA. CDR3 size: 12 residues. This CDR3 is CATDGRRGELFF.

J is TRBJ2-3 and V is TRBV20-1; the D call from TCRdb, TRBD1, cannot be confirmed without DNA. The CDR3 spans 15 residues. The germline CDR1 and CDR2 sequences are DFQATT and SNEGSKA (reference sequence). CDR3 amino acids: CSASFPDTRTDTQYF.

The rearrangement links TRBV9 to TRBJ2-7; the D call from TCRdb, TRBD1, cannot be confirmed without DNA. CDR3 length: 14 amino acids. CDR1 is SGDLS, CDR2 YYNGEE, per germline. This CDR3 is CASSVGGVDYEQYF. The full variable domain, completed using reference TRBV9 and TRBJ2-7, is DSGVTQTPKHLITATGQRVTLRCSPRSGDLSVYWYQQSLDQGLQFLIQYYNGEERAKGNILERFSAQQFPDLHSELNLSSLELGDSALYFCASSVGGVDYEQYFGPGTRLTVT.

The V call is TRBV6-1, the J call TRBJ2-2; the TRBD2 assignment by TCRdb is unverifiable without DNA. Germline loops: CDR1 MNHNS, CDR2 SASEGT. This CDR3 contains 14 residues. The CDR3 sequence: CASSEPSKDGELFF.

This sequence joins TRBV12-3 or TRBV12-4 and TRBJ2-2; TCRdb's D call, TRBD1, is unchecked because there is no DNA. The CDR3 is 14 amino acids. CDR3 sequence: CASSHDRAVGELFF.

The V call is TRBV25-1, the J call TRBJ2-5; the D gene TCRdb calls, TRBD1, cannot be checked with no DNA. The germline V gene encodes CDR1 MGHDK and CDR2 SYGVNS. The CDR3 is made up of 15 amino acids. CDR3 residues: CASSEFKDSQETQYF.